This T cell receptor beta chain was found in a study of vaccination effects on CD4 cells after COVID-19. Study as a whole: Participants received two doses of either the BNT162b2 or mRNA-1273 vaccine.

Produced via immunoSEQ multiplex PCR; TCRdb's table is partial and in-frame only. The table records fewer than 65,000 clones, over 70% of them present only once. Worth noting for this clone: Its antigen remains unidentified.

Notes on the study in general: Few convalescent patients were included, and no early post-infection timepoints were sampled.

V dropped 5 bases and J dropped 7; count of bases not matched to a gene: 6. The germline V gene has CDR1 MNHEY and CDR2 SVGAGI. CDR3 length equals 14 residues. Expansion of antigen-specific CD4+ T cells with viral peptide pools was carried out by the ViraFEST assay before sequencing. Having been cultured for approximately ten days, the cells underwent CD4+ T cell isolation. Absence of prior SARS-CoV-2 infection characterized the vaccine recipients, who showed negative nucleocapsid antibodies. The input for sequencing was CD4+ T cells from PBMCs cultured with HCoV-OC43 spike peptides, taken before COVID-19 vaccination. Subset in this sample: HCoV-OC43 spike overlapping peptide pool stimulation. The chain combines TRBV6-5 with TRBJ2-1, with 9 bases that match TRBD2. This receptor was taken from a human donor who received a COVID-19 vaccine. The CDR3 reads CASSRGGAANEQFF. CDR3 bases: TGTGCCAGCAGTCGCGGGGGGGCCGCTAATGAGCAGTTCTTC.